The 26 T cell receptor beta chains reported below all come from one sample, sequenced in a study of CD8+CD57+ T cells in acquired aplastic anemia. Profiling of TCR beta VDJ combinations and CDR3 sequences used genomic DNA as template. TCRdb used MiXCR to reprocess the reads, holding one entry per CDR3 protein. Of 250,000 to 350,000 distinct CDR3 sequences in the sample, approximately 56% were seen once. Specimen: sorted CD4+, CD8+, or CD8+CD57+ T cells (not recorded which) from PBMCs. The receptors were sampled from a human donor with severe aplastic anemia or a healthy control (not recorded which).

The genes are TRBV5-6 and TRBJ2-5; 10 bases align to TRBD2. V was pared by 3 bases and J by 6 bases, with 5 bases of the junction left unmatched. The CDR3 is 14 residues long. CDR1 and CDR2 (germline): SGHDT, YYEEEE. Written as DNA, the CDR3 is TGTGCCAGCAGCTCCCCTAGCGGGGGAAAGACCCAGTACTTC. Translated, it gives CASSSPSGGKTQYF.

CDR3 residues: CATKNSNQPQHF. The CDR3 nucleotides are TGTGCCACCAAAAATAGCAATCAGCCCCAGCATTTT. The V and J genes are TRBV10-3 and TRBJ1-5; the D is unclear. The CDR3 loop spans 12 amino acids. V dropped 10 bases and J dropped 0 bases, with 7 bases sitting between them. Germline V gene lookup returns CDR1 ENHRY and CDR2 SYGVKD.

This clonotype has just a few counts. This chain joins TRBV30 and TRBJ1-2, with TRBD1 identical over 7 bases. The CDR3 consists of 14 residues. Germline V gene sequence: CDR1 GTSNPN, CDR2 SVGIG (reference sequence). V was clipped by 4 bases and J by 6 bases; unmatched bases: 11. Here the CDR3 reads CAWTRWTGGDGYTF. The CDR3 region has the DNA TGTGCCTGGACCCGCTGGACAGGAGGGGATGGCTACACCTTC.

In the case of this clonotype: An end of the junction does not agree with germline; a read error may underlie this. The V gene is TRBV7-3, the J gene TRBJ2-1, with unresolved D. This CDR3 is built from 12 residues. Germline values: CDR1 SGHTA, CDR2 FQGTGA. CDR3 bases: TGTGCCAGCAGCACCCGGCCCGGGCCGTTGATCTTC. It translates to CASSTRPGPLIF.

This clonotype was recorded a few times. The chain carries TRBV25-1 and TRBJ2-2, with D unresolved. Germline CDR1 MGHDK, CDR2 SYGVNS. This CDR3 comprises 14 residues. V shed 1 base and J shed 4 bases, with 7 bases lying between them. The CDR3 sequence: CASSELATTGELFF. The CDR3 nucleotides read TGTGCCAGCAGTGAATTGGCGACCACCGGGGAGCTGTTTTTT.

As regards this clonotype: With a much larger clone just one base away, this may be a read error. The rearrangement uses TRBV3-1 and TRBJ1-2; D is uncertain. Trimming removed 2 bases from V and 4 bases from J, with 8 bases in between. This CDR3 has 13 residues. The germline V gene encodes CDR1 LGHDT and CDR2 YNNKEL (reference sequence). The CDR3 loop reads CASSQHETYGYTF. CDR3 DNA: TGTGCCAGCAGCCAACATGAAACCTATGGCTACACCTTC. Variable domain in full (rest from reference TRBV3-1 and TRBJ1-2): DTAVSQTPKYLVTQMGNDKSIKCEQNLGHDTMYWYKQDSKKFLKIMFSYNNKELIINETVPNRFSPKSPDKAHLNLHINSLELGDSAVYFCASSQHETYGYTFGSGTRLTVV.

The chain joins TRBV6-5 to TRBJ2-6, with 8 positions matching TRBD2. V gave up 5 bases and J gave up 2 bases; unmatched junction bases: 11. CDR1 and CDR2 (germline): MNHEY, SVGAGI. The CDR3 totals 18 residues. CDR3 region: CASSPLRTGGAGANVLTF. DNA for the CDR3: TGTGCCAGCAGTCCCCTCAGGACCGGGGGGGCTGGGGCCAACGTCCTGACTTTC.

This sequence joins TRBV5-1 and TRBJ1-1, with D tentatively TRBD1 (5 bases). Germline V gives CDR1 SGHRS, CDR2 YFSETQ. V lost 0 bases to trimming and J lost 3 bases, with 12 bases between them. There are 15 residues in the CDR3. The CDR3 nucleotides are TGCGCCAGCAGCTTGGCATTCGGGGGGGACACTGAAGCTTTCTTT. Residues: CASSLAFGGDTEAFF.

This clonotype was recorded many times. One junction end disagrees with the germline gene, perhaps due to a read error. The chain is built from TRBV6-2 or TRBV6-3 and TRBJ1-5; TRBD1 agrees at 8 bases. The length of the CDR3 is 16 residues. Germline V gives CDR1 MNHEY, CDR2 SVGEGT. CDR3: CASSYRDRKGDQPQHF. Written as DNA, the CDR3 is TGTGCCAGCAGTTACCGGGACAGGAAGGGAGATCAGCCCCAACATTTT.

This clonotype has a count of ten or more. This chain joins TRBV25-1 and TRBJ1-4; tentatively, D is TRBD1 (5 bases). The germline V gene has CDR1 MGHDK and CDR2 SYGVNS. The CDR3 sequence is 16 residues long. Trimming shortened V by 1 base and J by 0 bases, and 9 bases separated the two germline ends. CDR3 DNA: TGTGCCAGCAGTGAATCCGGGGGTGCAACTAATGAAAAACTGTTTTTT. Its translation: CASSESGGATNEKLFF.

To note about this clonotype: This may arise from a read error, as a much more abundant clone is one base away. The rearrangement links TRBV27 to TRBJ2-7; possible D gene TRBD1, 6 bases. Germline V CDR1 and CDR2: MNHEY, SMNVEV (reference sequence). This CDR3 contains 16 residues. Here the CDR3 DNA reads TGTGCCATCAGTTTATTCGGTACAGGGAGCTCCTACGAGCAGTACTTC. Amino acids: CAISLFGTGSSYEQYF.

This chain links TRBV5-6 with TRBJ1-5; TRBD1 agrees at 7 bases. The ends lost 1 base at V and 5 bases at J; junction bases unmatched: 6. CDR3 length equals 15 residues. Germline V gene lookup returns CDR1 SGHDT and CDR2 YYEEEE. CDR3 sequence: CASSLYGTDYQPQHF. CDR3 DNA sequence: TGTGCCAGCAGCTTGTATGGGACAGATTATCAGCCCCAGCATTTT. The full variable domain, its missing parts supplied by reference TRBV5-6 and TRBJ1-5, is DAGVTQSPTHLIKTRGQQVTLRCSPKSGHDTVSWYQQALGQGPQFIFQYYEEEERQRGNFPDRFSGHQFPNYSSELNVNALLLGDSALYLCASSLYGTDYQPQHFGDGTRLSIL.

This chain links TRBV7-9 with TRBJ2-7; a weak D match, TRBD2 (6 bases). Germline values: CDR1 SEHNR, CDR2 FQNEAQ (reference sequence). V was clipped by 5 bases and J by 7 bases, with 18 bases between them. The CDR3 extends over 14 amino acids. CDR3 sequence reads: CASSGAGRHLEQYF. CDR3 nucleotides: TGTGCCAGCAGCGGAGCGGGCAGGCACTTAGAGCAGTACTTC.

The chain recombines TRBV20-1 with TRBJ2-7, with D possibly TRBD2 on 5 matching bases. CDR3 length: 13 residues. CDR1 DFQATT and CDR2 SNEGSKA come from the germline V gene (reference sequence). The germline V and J ends were trimmed by 1 base and 4 bases, with 11 bases remaining between them. The DNA for the CDR3 is TGCAGTGCTAGAGGGGGTCTAGCTTACGAGCAGTACTTC. The encoded protein is CSARGGLAYEQYF.

The rearrangement joins TRBV7-8 to TRBJ2-1, with a possible D match to TRBD2 (5 bases). This CDR3 has 16 residues. Germline-derived CDR1 and CDR2 are SGHVS and FQNEAQ. V shed 1 base and J shed 3 bases, with 13 bases lying between them. The CDR3, as DNA: TGTGCCAGCAGCTTAGTTGCGGGCTCAAACTACAATGAGCAGTTCTTC. Its translation: CASSLVAGSNYNEQFF.

V is TRBV28 and J is TRBJ1-1, with D uncertain. Trimming took off 6 bases at V and 1 base at J, with 12 bases between the two ends. CDR1 and CDR2 from the germline V gene are MDHEN and SYDVKM. The CDR3 runs 14 residues. The CDR3 reads CASSRQRQNTEAFF. The DNA for the CDR3 is TGTGCCAGCAGCCGTCAGAGGCAGAACACTGAAGCTTTCTTT.

This clonotype was counted between two and nine times. The V and J genes are TRBV7-2 and TRBJ2-3; 8 positions match TRBD2. V gave up 3 bases and J gave up 4 bases; unmatched junction bases: 3. The CDR3 consists of 14 residues. Germline assignment: CDR1 SGHTA and CDR2 FQGNSA. CDR3 in amino acids: CASSFDGRADTQYF. CDR3 bases: TGTGCCAGCAGCTTCGACGGGAGGGCAGATACGCAGTATTTT. The full variable domain, completed using reference TRBV7-2 and TRBJ2-3, is GAGVSQSPSNKVTEKGKDVELRCDPISGHTALYWYRQSLGQGLEFLIYFQGNSAPDKSGLPSDRFSAERTGGSVSTLTIQRTQQEDSAVYLCASSFDGRADTQYFGPGTRLTVL.

The chain employs TRBV29-1 and TRBJ2-7; D is ambiguous. Germline-derived CDR1 and CDR2 are SQVTM and ANQGSEA. The CDR3 length is 13 residues. V shed 0 bases and J shed 3 bases, with 9 bases lying between them. The CDR3 nucleotides read TGCAGCGTTGAAGATATAGGGAACTACGAGCAGTACTTC. It encodes CSVEDIGNYEQYF.

V and J are TRBV20-1 and TRBJ1-1; 8 positions match TRBD1. Losses at the gene ends were 3 bases for V and 4 bases for J; bases not matched to a gene: 10. CDR1 DFQATT and CDR2 SNEGSKA come from the germline V gene (reference sequence). The CDR3 covers 15 residues. The CDR3 coding sequence is TGCAGTGCTAGTAGGGCGAGACAGGGGAGCACTGAAGCTTTCTTT. Translation: CSASRARQGSTEAFF.

The chain joins TRBV2 to TRBJ2-2, with D perhaps matching TRBD1 (5 bases). Germline V gene lookup returns CDR1 SNHLY and CDR2 FYNNEI. V lost 5 bases and J 5 bases, leaving 12 bases between the germline ends. CDR3 length equals 14 residues. CDR3 sequence: CASSQAGWTGELFF. CDR3 DNA: TGTGCCAGCAGTCAGGCAGGGTGGACCGGGGAGCTGTTTTTT. The whole variable domain, filled in from reference TRBV2 and TRBJ2-2, reads EPEVTQTPSHQVTQMGQEVILRCVPISNHLYFYWYRQILGQKVEFLVSFYNNEISEKSEIFDDQFSVERPDGSNFTLKIRSTKLEDSAMYFCASSQAGWTGELFFGEGSRLTVL.

As to this clonotype: A much larger clone is a single base away; this may be a read error. The chain's CDR3 is CASNPSQGAAYSYTF. CDR3 coding DNA: TGTGCCAGCAATCCCTCTCAGGGTGCCGCTTATAGCTACACCTTC. V usage is TRBV6-6 and J usage is TRBJ1-2, with D perhaps TRBD1 (5 bases). The V end was cut by 7 bases, the J end by 9 bases, with 24 bases between. The CDR3 covers 15 residues. Germline-derived CDR1 and CDR2 are MNHNY and SVGAGI (reference sequence).

The V and J genes are TRBV5-1 and TRBJ2-2; D remains ambiguous. The V end lost 1 base, the J end lost 6 bases, and 7 bases lay between the germline ends. Per the germline V gene, CDR1 is SGHRS and CDR2 is YFSETQ. CDR3 size: 13 residues. The CDR3 sequence is CASSLSGSGELFF. For the CDR3, the DNA is TGCGCCAGCAGCTTGTCTGGGTCCGGGGAGCTGTTTTTT.

V usage is TRBV20-1 and J usage is TRBJ1-5; D not resolved. CDR1 DFQATT and CDR2 SNEGSKA come from the germline V gene (reference sequence). Trimming left V 4 bases short and J 2 bases short, with 6 bases between. There are 12 residues in the CDR3. CDR3 DNA sequence: TGCAGTGCTATCGGAGGCAATCAGCCCCAGCATTTT. The encoded protein is CSAIGGNQPQHF.

The chain recombines TRBV20-1 with TRBJ1-1; D is ambiguous. This CDR3 has 17 residues. V shed 3 bases and J shed 0 bases, with 20 bases lying between them. Germline V gene lookup returns CDR1 DFQATT and CDR2 SNEGSKA (reference sequence). CDR3 region: CSASGLVIGRMNTEAFF. CDR3 DNA: TGCAGTGCTAGTGGGTTAGTTATCGGACGGATGAACACTGAAGCTTTCTTT.

CDR3: CASSGAGVQPQHF. The CDR3 DNA follows: TGTGCCAGCAGTGGTGCAGGAGTGCAGCCCCAGCATTTT. This sequence joins TRBV25-1 and TRBJ1-5, with D unresolved. This CDR3 has 13 residues. Trimming removed 4 bases from V and 7 bases from J, with 11 bases in between. CDR1 is MGHDK, CDR2 SYGVNS, per germline.

The chain is built from TRBV2 and TRBJ1-1, with a weak D call TRBD1 (5 bases). CDR3 length: 16 residues. Trimming stripped 5 bases from V and 2 bases from J, with 18 bases between. Germline CDR1 SNHLY, CDR2 FYNNEI. CDR3 sequence reads: CASSHEVGGGNTEAFF. The DNA for the CDR3 is TGTGCCAGCAGTCACGAGGTTGGGGGGGGAAACACTGAAGCTTTCTTT. Variable domain in full (rest from reference TRBV2 and TRBJ1-1): EPEVTQTPSHQVTQMGQEVILRCVPISNHLYFYWYRQILGQKVEFLVSFYNNEISEKSEIFDDQFSVERPDGSNFTLKIRSTKLEDSAMYFCASSHEVGGGNTEAFFGQGTRLTVV.